Listed here are 31 T cell receptor beta chains from one sample, sequenced in a study of cytotoxic CD8 clonotypes in ibrutinib-treated CLL. Method: immunoSEQ multiplex PCR; TCRdb's copy keeps in-frame clones and lacks some. The top ten hold approximately 5.2% of the sample, which has just over 65,000 clones, approximately 71% seen once. This material consisted of PBMCs, taken after 12 months of ibrutinib treatment. All receptors derive from a human donor with chronic lymphocytic leukemia.

This clone was seen a single time. The chain recombines TRBV27 with TRBJ2-7; D is ambiguous. V lost 3 bases and J 3 bases, leaving 9 bases between the germline ends. This CDR3 spans 13 amino acids. CDR1 and CDR2 (germline): MNHEY, SMNVEV (reference sequence). The CDR3 nucleotides read TGTGCCAGCAGTTTCGGGCAGAACTACGAGCAGTACTTC. The encoded protein is CASSFGQNYEQYF.

The chain links TRBV27 to TRBJ1-4; D is possibly TRBD1 (5 bases). The CDR3 totals 15 residues. Trimming removed 3 bases at V and 8 bases at J, with 16 bases between. The V gene's germline CDR1 is MNHEY and CDR2 SMNVEV (reference sequence). CDR3 in amino acids: CASSFYTGIREKLFF. In DNA form, the CDR3 reads TGTGCCAGCAGTTTCTATACAGGTATAAGAGAAAAACTGTTTTTT.

The V call is TRBV5-6, the J call TRBJ2-3; 8 bases fit TRBD2. Germline-derived CDR1 and CDR2 are SGHDT and YYEEEE. CDR3 length: 16 residues. V lost 2 bases to trimming and J lost 8 bases; unmatched junction nucleotides: 13. The CDR3 DNA is TGTGCCAGCAGCTTAGGCTCTAGCGGCGCGGGAGGTACGCAGTATTTT. Amino acid sequence: CASSLGSSGAGGTQYF.

This clone came up a few times. The chain joins TRBV5-1 to TRBJ2-7; 8 nucleotides agree with TRBD1. This CDR3 contains 15 residues. The V and J ends lost 4 bases and 0 bases, in that order; junction bases with no gene match: 6. Germline CDR1 SGHRS, CDR2 YFSETQ. CDR3 nucleotides: TGCGCCAGCAGCAATACCGGGACAGGCTCCTACGAGCAGTACTTC. Amino acid sequence: CASSNTGTGSYEQYF.

This sequence joins TRBV5-1 and TRBJ1-5; D gene uncertain. The V end lost 4 bases, the J end lost 2 bases, and 10 bases lay between the germline ends. Germline-derived CDR1 and CDR2 are SGHRS and YFSETQ. The CDR3 runs to 14 residues. CDR3 region: CASSRDGGNQPQHF. Here the CDR3 DNA reads TGCGCCAGCAGCCGTGACGGCGGCAATCAGCCCCAGCATTTT. Drawing the rest from reference TRBV5-1 and TRBJ1-5, the complete variable domain is KAGVTQTPRYLIKTRGQQVTLSCSPISGHRSVSWYQQTPGQGLQFLFEYFSETQRNKGNFPGRFSGRQFSNSRSEMNVSTLELGDSALYLCASSRDGGNQPQHFGDGTRLSIL.

The V gene is TRBV28, the J gene TRBJ2-6; no definite D call. Trimming took 4 bases from V and 5 from J, leaving 15 bases between them. CDR3 length: 16 amino acids. Germline V CDR1 and CDR2: MDHEN, SYDVKM. The CDR3 nucleotides are TGTGCCAGCAGTTGGTTGACACAAAGTCGGGCCAACGTCCTGACTTTC. As protein: CASSWLTQSRANVLTF.

The chain recombines TRBV2 with TRBJ2-1, with a weak D call TRBD1 (6 bases). V was pared by 7 bases and J by 5 bases, with 15 bases between. The CDR3 extends over 14 amino acids. Germline V gene sequence: CDR1 SNHLY, CDR2 FYNNEI. In DNA form, the CDR3 reads TGTGCCAGCATCGGGGCCGGGACACACAATGAGCAGTTCTTC. Its translation: CASIGAGTHNEQFF.

The rearrangement uses TRBV19 and TRBJ1-6; D call uncertain. Germline loops: CDR1 LNHDA, CDR2 SQIVND (reference sequence). The CDR3 contains 21 residues. Trimming cost V 10 bases and J 0 bases, with 31 bases left between them. CDR3 loop: CATDYDTGDGPMSSYNSPLHF. In DNA form, the CDR3 reads TGTGCCACAGACTACGACACGGGCGACGGTCCTATGAGCTCCTATAATTCACCCCTCCACTTT.

This chain joins TRBV25-1 and TRBJ1-2; weak D call: TRBD1 (6 bases). Germline CDR1 and CDR2: MGHDK and SYGVNS. CDR3 size: 15 residues. V was clipped by 10 bases and J by 3 bases, with 21 bases between them. The CDR3 sequence: CATRGGSGSYYGYTF. CDR3 in DNA: TGTGCCACCAGGGGAGGATCTGGGTCTTACTATGGCTACACCTTC.

The rearrangement links TRBV6-4 to TRBJ2-1; unclear D gene. The CDR3 is made up of 12 amino acids. V lost 2 bases, J lost 6 bases, and 5 bases lay in between. Per the germline V gene, CDR1 is MRHNA and CDR2 is SNTAGT. The CDR3 region is CASSDGLNEQFF. As DNA, the CDR3 is TGTGCCAGCAGTGACGGGCTCAATGAGCAGTTCTTC.

This clone was seen a handful of times. The rearrangement links TRBV5-1 to TRBJ2-3, with 14 nucleotides matching TRBD2. The V gene end was trimmed by 6 bases and the J gene end by 8 bases; junction bases not matched to a gene: 8. The germline gives CDR1 SGHRS, CDR2 YFSETQ. The length of the CDR3 is 15 residues. The CDR3 sequence is CASTETSGGDGTQYF. Written as DNA, the CDR3 is TGCGCCAGCACGGAGACTAGCGGGGGGGATGGTACGCAGTATTTT.

DNA for the CDR3: TGTGCCAGCAGAGACGTTGCCAGCTACAATGAGCAGTTCTTC. Translated: CASRDVASYNEQFF. The J gene is TRBJ2-1, the V gene TRBV6-5; D is unresolved. V lost 6 bases to trimming and J lost 3 bases, with 12 bases between them. This CDR3 has 14 amino acids. CDR1 is MNHEY, CDR2 SVGAGI, per germline.

The chain is built from TRBV6-1 and TRBJ1-2; perhaps TRBD1 as D (5 bases). With 2 bases removed from V and 3 bases from J, the gap between germline ends came to 10 bases. This CDR3 has 14 amino acids. CDR1 is MNHNS and CDR2 is SASEGT in the germline V gene. CDR3 DNA sequence: TGTGCCAGCAGTGAAACAGGCTTAGACTATGGCTACACCTTC. This gives the protein CASSETGLDYGYTF.

This clone was counted between two and nine times. V is TRBV28 and J is TRBJ2-7, with D possibly being TRBD1 (6 bases). Looked up from germline, CDR1 is MDHEN and CDR2 is SYDVKM. Trimming stripped 3 bases from V and 12 bases from J, with 18 bases between. This CDR3 comprises 13 residues. The CDR3 nucleotides read TGTGCCAGCAGTTTCGGCGGCAGGGGAACGTTGTACTTC. It encodes CASSFGGRGTLYF.

The chain is built from TRBV6-1 and TRBJ2-1; 7 nucleotides agree with TRBD2. The germline V gene encodes CDR1 MNHNS and CDR2 SASEGT. Trimming cost V 1 base and J 10 bases; bases outside gene matches: 16. This CDR3 spans 17 amino acids. The CDR3 nucleotides are TGTGCCAGCAGTGAAGGCCTTCCGGGGGGTGGGAAAGGGGAGCAGTTCTTC. Translating gives CASSEGLPGGGKGEQFF.

The gene calls are TRBV19 and TRBJ1-1, with D perhaps matching TRBD1 (5 bases). V was pared by 5 bases and J by 0 bases, with 13 bases between. Per germline, CDR1 LNHDA and CDR2 SQIVND (reference sequence). The CDR3 covers 15 residues. Written as DNA, the CDR3 is TGTGCCAGTAGTCCTATGGGGGGAATGAACACTGAAGCTTTCTTT. Residues: CASSPMGGMNTEAFF.

This sequence joins TRBV30 and TRBJ2-6, with TRBD1 matching 10 bases. Germline CDR1 is GTSNPN and CDR2 is SVGIG (reference sequence). The CDR3 totals 17 residues. Trimming cost V 1 base and J 2 bases; bases outside gene matches: 5. CDR3 bases: TGTGCCTGGAGTGGGGACAGGGGCCGCGCTGGGGCCAACGTCCTGACTTTC. Amino acid sequence: CAWSGDRGRAGANVLTF.

The CDR3 DNA follows: TGCAGTGCTAGAGTTCAGGGAGTGTACACCTTC. Amino acids: CSARVQGVYTF. The rearrangement links TRBV20-1 to TRBJ1-2, with D possibly being TRBD1 (5 bases). V was shortened by 1 base and J by 11 bases, with 11 bases between the two germline ends. CDR1 DFQATT and CDR2 SNEGSKA come from the germline V gene (reference sequence). This CDR3 comprises 11 residues.

The rearrangement joins TRBV7-9 to TRBJ1-1, with TRBD1 matching over 9 bases. CDR3 size: 17 residues. Germline CDR1 reads SEHNR; CDR2 reads FQNEAQ (reference sequence). V dropped 5 bases and J dropped 5; count of bases not matched to a gene: 15. The CDR3 here is CASSATGGRQKGTEAFF. CDR3 bases: TGTGCCAGCAGCGCAACAGGGGGCCGACAGAAGGGGACTGAAGCTTTCTTT.

This rearrangement joins TRBV7-2 to TRBJ1-5, with D uncertain. Germline loops: CDR1 SGHTA, CDR2 FQGNSA. V lost 0 bases and J lost 3, with 3 bases in between. This CDR3 region has 13 residues. The CDR3 sequence: CASSLANNQPQHF. CDR3 nucleotides: TGTGCCAGCAGCTTAGCGAACAATCAGCCCCAGCATTTT.

This clone was picked up a small number of times. The chain has TRBV27 and TRBJ2-7; D may be TRBD1 (6 bases). The ends were cut back, 2 bases at V and 0 bases at J, with 14 bases in the middle. Germline CDR1 is MNHEY and CDR2 is SMNVEV (reference sequence). The CDR3 is 16 amino acids. The CDR3 coding sequence is TGTGCCAGCAGTTTAGGCACAGGGCTGAGCTCCTACGAGCAGTACTTC. This gives the protein CASSLGTGLSSYEQYF.

This chain joins TRBV10-3 and TRBJ2-6, with unresolved D. Trimming left V 10 bases short and J 0 bases short, with 7 bases between. The germline V gene has CDR1 ENHRY and CDR2 SYGVKD. CDR3 length: 13 residues. CDR3 DNA: TGTGCCACTGCACACTCTGGGGCCAACGTCCTGACTTTC. Amino acids: CATAHSGANVLTF.

This rearrangement joins TRBV18 to TRBJ1-6, with D possibly TRBD1 on 5 matching bases. The CDR3 spans 16 residues. Trimming took 3 bases from V and 10 from J, leaving 19 bases between them. Germline V gene data show CDR1 as KGHSH and CDR2 as LQKENI. The CDR3 is CASSPAGRGSGSPLHF. In nucleotides, the CDR3 is TGTGCCAGCTCACCTGCAGGGCGGGGATCGGGCTCACCCCTCCACTTT.

The chain couples TRBV7-2 to TRBJ2-7, with D maybe TRBD2 (8 bases). The germline V and J ends were trimmed by 5 bases and 2 bases, with 16 bases remaining between them. The CDR3 is 15 residues long. The germline V gene encodes CDR1 SGHTA and CDR2 FQGNSA. Written as DNA, the CDR3 is TGTGCCAGCAGCGCCGGGAGGGGGCGAACCTACGAGCAGTACTTC. It is translated as CASSAGRGRTYEQYF.

With respect to this clone: Its ends do not fully match the called genes, so a read error is possible. The chain recombines TRBV27 with TRBJ2-7, with TRBD1 as a possible D gene (5 bases). This CDR3 comprises 16 residues. Per the germline V gene, CDR1 is MNHEY and CDR2 is SMNVEV (reference sequence). CDR3 region: CASRPMILGASHEQYF. The CDR3, as DNA: TGTGCCAGCAGACCTATGATATTAGGGGCCTCCCACGAGCAGTACTTC.

The gene calls are TRBV10-2 and TRBJ2-3, with 10 bases matching TRBD1. CDR1 is WSHSY and CDR2 is SAAADI in the germline V gene. The CDR3 spans 14 residues. The V gene end was trimmed by 7 bases and the J gene end by 8 bases; junction bases not matched to a gene: 9. The chain's CDR3 is CASTPGQGTGTQYF. The CDR3, as DNA: TGCGCCAGCACTCCGGGACAGGGGACTGGTACGCAGTATTTT.

The chain couples TRBV27 to TRBJ1-1, with TRBD1 identical over 9 bases. CDR1 MNHEY and CDR2 SMNVEV come from the germline V gene (reference sequence). V lost 4 bases to trimming and J lost 7 bases; unmatched junction nucleotides: 13. CDR3 size: 16 residues. In DNA, the CDR3 is TGTGCCAGCAGTTCTAACAGGGGGCGCTGGGTTGGTGAAGCTTTCTTT. As protein: CASSSNRGRWVGEAFF.

This chain links TRBV7-6 with TRBJ2-2; 12 bases line up with TRBD2. Trimming removed 8 bases from V and 5 bases from J; junction bases left unmatched: 18. Germline assignment: CDR1 SGHVS and CDR2 FNYEAQ. The CDR3 has 19 amino acids. The CDR3 DNA sequence: TGTGCCAGCTACCGTCGAGCGAGGCTAGCGGGGGGGCAAACCGGGGAGCTGTTTTTT. As protein: CASYRRARLAGGQTGELFF.

V gene TRBV29-1 combines with J gene TRBJ1-3, with 7 bases identical to TRBD1. V lost 1 base to trimming and J lost 0 bases; unmatched junction nucleotides: 6. The CDR3 has 16 residues. The V gene's germline CDR1 is SQVTM and CDR2 ANQGSEA. The CDR3 DNA follows: TGCAGCGTTGAAGGGAAGGGACAGAACTCTGGAAACACCATATATTTT. As protein: CSVEGKGQNSGNTIYF.

This chain connects TRBV7-2 to TRBJ2-3; D not certain. The germline CDR1 and CDR2 sequences are SGHTA and FQGNSA. The CDR3 consists of 11 residues. V lost 3 bases to trimming and J lost 8 bases, with 6 bases between them. CDR3 protein: CASSFSTTQYF. The DNA of the CDR3 is TGTGCCAGCAGCTTCTCCACTACGCAGTATTTT.

This clone is a singleton in its sample. V usage is TRBV27 and J usage is TRBJ2-5, with D unclear. V gave up 5 bases and J gave up 4 bases, with 11 bases separating them. Germline lookup yields CDR1 MNHEY and CDR2 SMNVEV (reference sequence). The CDR3 runs to 13 residues. CDR3 nucleotides: TGTGCCAGCAGTCTGTCCCGCGCAGAGACCCAGTACTTC. Amino acids: CASSLSRAETQYF.